This TCR beta chain is from a study of shared clonotypes between healthy human individuals (dated by TCRdb to 2018 to 2020). About the investigation overall: A few men and a couple of women, aged 18 to 49 years, made up the cohort. The study deeply sequenced blood TCR repertoires of about 5 healthy adults to estimate repertoire size and the extent of clonotype sharing between individuals. To increase sequencing depth and limit assay-specific biases, different laboratories used diverse techniques to prepare libraries and sequence TCR repertoires. Each donor's leukapheresis produced roughly between roughly 0.9 and 8.9 billion PBMCs. Broad study findings and their caveats: Sampling was restricted to blood, and TCR repertoires in tissue are likely to differ from TCR repertoires in blood. The small number of donors limited the genetic and exposure-history diversity represented. Pairwise subsampling indicated that sequencing depth was expected to affect the degree of clonotype sharing among donors.

The CDR3 holds 11 amino acids from the cysteine to the phenylalanine. Only the CDR3 portion is preserved as DNA: 33 bases, with reading frame beginning at the first base. Between the V and J ends, shortened by 4 bases and 5 bases respectively, the junction contains 9 bases. The germline V gene provides CDR1 SQVTM and CDR2 ANQGSEA. Comments on this clone: Its binding antigen is unknown. No per-base quality is available; no much larger clone lies one base away.

The donors were healthy, HIV-negative adults who had no recently reported acute infections or vaccinations. All donors were Caucasian adults living in Nashville, Tennessee, USA. For unsorted samples, 90 million or so PBMCs were counted and genomic DNA was extracted with the QIAamp DNA Blood Mini kit. After blood collection by leukapheresis, PBMCs were isolated using Ficoll-Histopaque density gradient centrifugation and then cryopreserved in the vapor phase of liquid nitrogen. Using the deep immunoSEQ assay, multiplex PCR amplified TCR CDR3 regions from genomic DNA. Genomic DNA extracted from each cell subset was distributed evenly over all wells of several immunoSEQ 96-well plates, and each plate served as one replicate. For unsorted PBMC, each replicate PCR was loaded with 300 ng genomic DNA, equivalent to 30,000 or so T cell genomes. Ten immunoSEQ deep assay plates were used to sequence unsorted PBMC genomic DNA. Purified libraries were quantified with a Qubit 3.0 fluorometer, sized on a Bioanalyzer 2100, and re-quantified with the KAPA Library Quantification kit. Each immunoSEQ 96-well plate was sequenced on its own single-read 150-cycle Illumina NextSeq 550 flow cell. On the study's bioinformatics: Because only junctional sequences without quality scores were contained in the immunoSEQ output, filtering matching that applied to full-length reads could not be performed. To assign V/J genes and CDR3, sequences were annotated using PyIR, a Python wrapper for IgBLAST v1.9, with IMGT germline references. Reads were filtered out if the reads had weak V/J assignments (E-value above 1e-6), no CDR3, stop codons, out-of-frame junctions, or ambiguous translated residues. V3J clonotypes were defined by identical inferred V gene, J gene, and CDR3 amino acid sequence. Percentage overlap between repertoires was computed as shared unique clonotypes divided by the size of the smaller repertoire. RTK rarefaction, the Chao1 estimator, and Recon v2.1 estimates of unobserved clonotypes were used to assess repertoire richness. TCRdb re-hosts the immuneACCESS table, in-frame sequences only. Its copies lack some clones; in the studies checked, an unresolved V gene accounts for under half of them, and the cause for the rest is not known. V, J and clone size reflect that table, while D and trimming were determined from the DNA. This sample holds some 470,000 clones; approximately 80% were observed only once. The leading ten clones occupy 13% of the sample.

Recombination linked TRBV29-1 to TRBJ2-7, with no D gene named confidently. Source material: PBMCs. The receptor was derived from a woman aged 40 to 50 in good health. Some clones in this sample may be carry-over from other donors' samples. The base sequence is TGCAGCGTTGCTTGGCCAGACGAGCAGTACTTC. This translates into CSVAWPDEQYF.